The clone carrying this T cell receptor (beta chain) has ten or more counts. Libraries were prepared by immunoSEQ multiplex PCR; TCRdb keeps only in-frame clonotypes and omits some of them. The sample lists approximately 740,000 clones, 74% occurring once. The data were obtained in a study of shared clonotypes between healthy human individuals. Germline CDR1 and CDR2: MNHNS and SASEGT. Between the trimmed V and J ends, which lost 6 bases and 5 bases, there was a span of 10 bases. There are 12 residues in the CDR3. The clonotype comes from a woman aged 30 to 39 in good health. V gene TRBV6-1 combines with J gene TRBJ2-5; D may be TRBD1 or TRBD2 (5 bases each). The specimen was memory CD4+ T cells sorted from blood. Stated subset: CD45RA-negative fraction. The CDR3 DNA follows: TGTGCCAGCAGGGGGGAATCGGAGACCCAGTACTTC. This encodes CASRGESETQYF.